These 7 T cell receptor beta chains share one sample of origin, sequenced in a study of blood T cell repertoires in COVID-19. Data came from immunoSEQ multiplex PCR; TCRdb stores just in-frame clones and leaves some out. The sample has about 170,000 clones, 65% to 85% seen once; the top ten hold about 3.5%. Sequencing was done on a sample of PBMCs or T cells enriched from blood (not recorded which). The receptors originated from a woman aged 45-65 years in a cohort exposed to, infected with or recovered from COVID-19 (not recorded which).

The V and J genes are TRBV5-5 and TRBJ1-5, with 8 bases identical to TRBD1. This CDR3 has 16 residues. With 2 bases clipped from V and 2 bases from J, the junction kept 6 bases outside the gene matches. Germline-derived CDR1 and CDR2 are SGHKS and YYEKEE (reference sequence). The CDR3 DNA reads as TGTGCCAGCAGCTTCGTAATGACAGGGGGCAATCAGCCCCAGCATTTT. Translated: CASSFVMTGGNQPQHF.

Comment on this clone: One junction end disagrees with the germline gene, perhaps due to a read error. This chain connects TRBV5-1 to TRBJ1-6, with D possibly being TRBD1 (5 bases). Germline V lookup: CDR1 SGHRS, CDR2 YFSETQ. The CDR3 has 15 residues. Here the CDR3 DNA reads TGCGCCAGCAGGGAGGGGACGGAAAATAATTTACCCCTCCACTTT. It is translated as CASREGTENNLPLHF.

The chain joins TRBV5-6 to TRBJ1-4; 7 bases line up with TRBD1. The ends lost 0 bases at V and 4 bases at J; junction bases unmatched: 3. CDR3 length: 15 residues. CDR1 and CDR2 from the germline V gene are SGHDT and YYEEEE. CDR3 residues: CASSLEGAGNEKLFF. CDR3 DNA: TGTGCCAGCAGCTTGGAGGGGGCTGGTAATGAAAAACTGTTTTTT.

This clone occurred once. The rearrangement uses TRBV7-2 and TRBJ2-7; TRBD1 aligns across 7 bases. The CDR3 consists of 15 residues. V shed 3 bases and J 4 bases; nucleotides not matched to a gene: 9. The V gene's germline CDR1 is SGHTA and CDR2 FQGNSA. The CDR3 DNA sequence: TGTGCCAGCAGCTTCTACAGGGGAGTGGATTACGAGCAGTACTTC. Encoded protein: CASSFYRGVDYEQYF.

This chain links TRBV3-1 (or the pseudogene TRBV3-2) with TRBJ2-1; possible D gene TRBD1, 5 bases. The V gene's germline CDR1 is LGHDT and CDR2 YNNKEL (reference sequence). With 4 bases removed from V and 4 bases from J, the gap between germline ends came to 8 bases. This CDR3 comprises 13 residues. CDR3 sequence (DNA): TGTGCCAGCAGCCCAGGGTTTTACAATGAGCAGTTCTTC. This gives the protein CASSPGFYNEQFF.

CDR3: CASSVAGTDNNEQFF. The CDR3 region has the DNA TGCGCCAGCAGTGTCGCGGGCACGGATAACAATGAGCAGTTCTTC. The J gene is TRBJ2-1, the V gene TRBV10-2; a weak D match, TRBD2 (5 bases). Trimming removed 4 bases at V and 5 bases at J, with 15 bases between. The CDR3 has 15 amino acids. CDR1 WSHSY and CDR2 SAAADI come from the germline V gene.

The sample holds one count of this clone. The chain recombines TRBV19 with TRBJ2-7, with 7 bases lining up with TRBD1. The CDR3 is made up of 13 amino acids. CDR1 and CDR2 (germline): LNHDA, SQIVND (reference sequence). V dropped 3 bases and J dropped 2; count of bases not matched to a gene: 1. Here the CDR3 DNA reads TGTGCCAGTAGTATTGGACAGGCCTACGAGCAGTACTTC. Its protein product is CASSIGQAYEQYF. Combining the CDR3 with reference TRBV19 and TRBJ2-7 gives the whole variable domain DGGITQSPKYLFRKEGQNVTLSCEQNLNHDAMYWYRQDPGQGLRLIYYSQIVNDFQKGDIAEGYSVSREKKESFPLTVTSAQKNPTAFYLCASSIGQAYEQYFGPGTRLTVT.